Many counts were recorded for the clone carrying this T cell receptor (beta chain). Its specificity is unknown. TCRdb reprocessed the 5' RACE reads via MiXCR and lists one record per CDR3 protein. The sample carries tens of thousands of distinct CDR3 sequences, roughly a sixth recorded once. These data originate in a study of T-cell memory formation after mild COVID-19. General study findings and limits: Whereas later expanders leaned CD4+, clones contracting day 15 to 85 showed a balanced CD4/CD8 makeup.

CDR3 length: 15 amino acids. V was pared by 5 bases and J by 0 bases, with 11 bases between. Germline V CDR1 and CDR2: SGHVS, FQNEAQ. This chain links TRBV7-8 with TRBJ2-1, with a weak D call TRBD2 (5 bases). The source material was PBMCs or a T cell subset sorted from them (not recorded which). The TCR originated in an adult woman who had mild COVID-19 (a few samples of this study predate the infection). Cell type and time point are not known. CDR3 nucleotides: TGTGCCAGCAGCCCGGACTTGAGCTCCTACAATGAGCAGTTCTTC. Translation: CASSPDLSSYNEQFF.